This T cell receptor beta chain was identified in a study of TIL therapy for anti-PD-1-resistant metastatic lung cancer. Whole-study context: Tumor harvest preceded PD-1/PD-L1 blockade, followed by nivolumab treatment. Patients had a median age of approximately 57 years (range roughly 35-80).

V shed 5 bases, J shed 2 bases, and the junction held 9 bases outside the gene matches. The CDR3 loop spans 17 amino acids. Per germline, CDR1 SGHTA and CDR2 FQGNSA. Time point given: pre-treatment sample, taken before nivolumab and TIL therapy. Points from the study as a whole: The cohort had more treatment-naive, never-smoker and oncogene-addicted patients than typical.

Sequencing used immunoSEQ v3. Data came from immunoSEQ multiplex PCR; TCRdb stores just in-frame clones and leaves some out. The profile shows tens of thousands of clones, 65% to 90% of them singletons. Remarks on this clone: No antigen is known for it.

The rearrangement joins TRBV7-2 to TRBJ2-4, with 10 bases aligning to TRBD2. The receptor comes from a person aged 25 to 80 with non-small cell lung cancer. Source: blood, taken at baseline. CDR3 protein: CASSGLSGGAPKNIQYF. The CDR3, as DNA: TGTGCCAGCAGCGGCTTAAGCGGGGGGGCCCCCAAAAACATTCAGTACTTC.